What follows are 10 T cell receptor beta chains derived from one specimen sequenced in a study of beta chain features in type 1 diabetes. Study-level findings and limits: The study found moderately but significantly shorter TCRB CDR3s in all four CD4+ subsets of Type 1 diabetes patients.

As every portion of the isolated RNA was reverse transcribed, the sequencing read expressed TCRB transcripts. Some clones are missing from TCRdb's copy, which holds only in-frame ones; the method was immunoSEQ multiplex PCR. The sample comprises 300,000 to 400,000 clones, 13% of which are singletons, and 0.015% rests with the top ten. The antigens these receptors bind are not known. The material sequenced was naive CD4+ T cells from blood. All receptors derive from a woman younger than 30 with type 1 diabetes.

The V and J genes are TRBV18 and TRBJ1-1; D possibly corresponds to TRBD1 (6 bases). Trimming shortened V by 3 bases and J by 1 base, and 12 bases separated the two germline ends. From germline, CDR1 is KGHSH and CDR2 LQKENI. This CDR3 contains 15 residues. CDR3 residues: CASSPPDSRNTEAFF. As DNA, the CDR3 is TGTGCCAGCTCACCCCCGGACAGCAGGAACACTGAAGCTTTCTTT.

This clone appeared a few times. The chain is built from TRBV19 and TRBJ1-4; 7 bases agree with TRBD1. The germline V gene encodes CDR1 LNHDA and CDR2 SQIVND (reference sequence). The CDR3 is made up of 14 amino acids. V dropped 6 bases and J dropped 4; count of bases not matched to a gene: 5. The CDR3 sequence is CASSNTGVNEKLFF. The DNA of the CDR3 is TGTGCCAGTAGCAACACAGGGGTTAATGAAAAACTGTTTTTT.

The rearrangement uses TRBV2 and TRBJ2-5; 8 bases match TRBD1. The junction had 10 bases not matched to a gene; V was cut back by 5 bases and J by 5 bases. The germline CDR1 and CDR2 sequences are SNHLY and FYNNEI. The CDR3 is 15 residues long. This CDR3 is CASSPGTGQGETQYF. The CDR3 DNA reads TGTGCCAGCAGTCCCGGGACAGGTCAGGGGGAGACCCAGTACTTC.

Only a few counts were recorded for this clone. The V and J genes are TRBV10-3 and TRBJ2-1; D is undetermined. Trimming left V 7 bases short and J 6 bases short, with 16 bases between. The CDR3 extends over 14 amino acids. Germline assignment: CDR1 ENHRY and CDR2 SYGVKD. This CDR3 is CAITHDEAPNEQFF. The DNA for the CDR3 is TGTGCCATCACTCACGACGAGGCCCCCAATGAGCAGTTCTTC.

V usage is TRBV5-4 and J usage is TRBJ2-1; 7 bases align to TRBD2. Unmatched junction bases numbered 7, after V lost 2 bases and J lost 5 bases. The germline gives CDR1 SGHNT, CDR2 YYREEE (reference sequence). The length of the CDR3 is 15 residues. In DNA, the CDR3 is TGTGCCAGCAGCTTTGGGGGGACTACCAACAATGAGCAGTTCTTC. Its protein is CASSFGGTTNNEQFF.

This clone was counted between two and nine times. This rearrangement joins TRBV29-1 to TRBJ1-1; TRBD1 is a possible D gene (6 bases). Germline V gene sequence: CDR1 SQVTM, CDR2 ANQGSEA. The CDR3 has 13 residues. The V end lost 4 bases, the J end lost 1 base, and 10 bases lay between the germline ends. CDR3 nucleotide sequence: TGCAGCGTTGCCCGGACAGAGAACACTGAAGCTTTCTTT. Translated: CSVARTENTEAFF.

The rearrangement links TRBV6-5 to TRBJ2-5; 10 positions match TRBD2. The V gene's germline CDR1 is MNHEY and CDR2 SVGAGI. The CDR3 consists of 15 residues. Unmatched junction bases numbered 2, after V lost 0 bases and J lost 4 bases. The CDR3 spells CASSYSPSGRETQYF. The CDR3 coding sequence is TGTGCCAGCAGTTACTCTCCTAGCGGGAGAGAGACCCAGTACTTC.

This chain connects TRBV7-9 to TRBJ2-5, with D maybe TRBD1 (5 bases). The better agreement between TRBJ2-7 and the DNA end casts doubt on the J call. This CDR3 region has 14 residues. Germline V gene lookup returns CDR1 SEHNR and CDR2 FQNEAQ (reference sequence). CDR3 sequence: CASSLGQKPYEQYF. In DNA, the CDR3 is TGTGCCAGCAGCTTAGGACAGAAACCCTACGAGCAGTACTTC.

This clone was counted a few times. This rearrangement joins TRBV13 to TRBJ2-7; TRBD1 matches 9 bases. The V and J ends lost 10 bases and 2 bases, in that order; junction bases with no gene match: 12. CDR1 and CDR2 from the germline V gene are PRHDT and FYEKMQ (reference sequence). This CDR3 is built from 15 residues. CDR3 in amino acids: CATRQGTGTAYEQYF. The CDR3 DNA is TGTGCCACCCGGCAAGGGACAGGGACAGCCTACGAGCAGTACTTC. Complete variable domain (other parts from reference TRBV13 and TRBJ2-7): AAGVIQSPRHLIKEKRETATLKCYPIPRHDTVYWYQQGPGQDPQFLISFYEKMQSDKGSIPDRFSAQQFSDYHSELNMSSLELGDSALYFCATRQGTGTAYEQYFGPGTRLTVT.

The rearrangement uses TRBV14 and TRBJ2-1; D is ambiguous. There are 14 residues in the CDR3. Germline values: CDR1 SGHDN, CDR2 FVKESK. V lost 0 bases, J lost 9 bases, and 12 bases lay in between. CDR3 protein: CASSQDSAVGEQFF. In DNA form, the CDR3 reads TGTGCCAGCAGCCAAGATTCGGCGGTGGGTGAGCAGTTCTTC.